Below, 17 T cell receptor beta chains from the same sample are listed, as sequenced in a study of identical twins. TCRdb reprocessed the 5' RACE reads with MiXCR, giving one entry per CDR3 protein. The sample includes approximately 490,000 distinct CDR3 sequences, about a fifth of them seen just once. The sample was also linked to a second study, of yellow fever vaccine responses in identical twins.

The sample consisted of CD4+ T cells sorted from blood. The source is a woman in her late teens or twenties in good health.

The rearrangement uses TRBV7-6 and TRBJ2-1; D is unresolved. This CDR3 is 15 amino acids long. CDR1 and CDR2 from the germline V gene are SGHVS and FNYEAQ. Trimming removed 0 bases from V and 0 bases from J, with 6 bases in between. The CDR3 region is CASSLALISYNEQFF. The CDR3 bases are TGTGCCAGCAGCTTAGCCCTTATCTCCTACAATGAGCAGTTCTTC.

This clonotype was observed at least ten times. The V gene is TRBV12-3 or TRBV12-4, the J gene TRBJ2-5; D not resolved. CDR3 size: 12 residues. V lost 6 bases to trimming and J lost 4 bases, with 9 bases between them. The DNA for the CDR3 is TGTGCCAGCAGCCTACCCCTAGAGACCCAGTACTTC. Protein sequence: CASSLPLETQYF.

This clonotype was seen more than once but under ten times. The chain joins TRBV18 to TRBJ2-7, with 10 positions matching TRBD2. J gave up 9 bases and V 2 bases, and 7 bases lay outside the gene matches. Per germline, CDR1 KGHSH and CDR2 LQKENI. This CDR3 spans 14 amino acids. Written as DNA, the CDR3 is TGTGCCAGCTCACCAGGGACTAGCGTATCGGTGCAGTACTTC. Translated: CASSPGTSVSVQYF.

This chain connects TRBV29-1 to TRBJ1-2; unclear D gene. V was pared by 2 bases and J by 4 bases, with 11 bases between. The CDR3 length is 13 residues. Germline V gene sequence: CDR1 SQVTM, CDR2 ANQGSEA. CDR3 amino acids: CSVEFTAFYGYTF. CDR3 nucleotide sequence: TGCAGCGTTGAATTTACCGCCTTCTATGGCTACACCTTC. The entire variable domain, with the rest obtained from reference TRBV29-1 and TRBJ1-2, is as follows: SAVISQKPSRDICQRGTSLTIQCQVDSQVTMMFWYRQQPGQSLTLIATANQGSEATYESGFVIDKFPISRPNLTFSTLTVSNMSPEDSSIYLCSVEFTAFYGYTFGSGTRLTVV.

The rearrangement joins TRBV5-1 to TRBJ2-3, with TRBD1 identical over 8 bases. The CDR3 consists of 15 residues. The germline CDR1 and CDR2 sequences are SGHRS and YFSETQ. The J segment lost 3 bases and the V segment lost 7 bases, leaving 10 bases of the junction unmatched. The CDR3, as DNA: TGCGCCAGCCGAGCCCAACAGGGGGGTACAGATACGCAGTATTTT. This sequence encodes CASRAQQGGTDTQYF.

This clonotype was picked up many times. This chain connects TRBV5-1 to TRBJ2-1; 7 bases agree with TRBD1. The CDR3 loop spans 14 amino acids. Germline V gene lookup returns CDR1 SGHRS and CDR2 YFSETQ. Losses at the gene ends were 5 bases for V and 4 bases for J; bases not matched to a gene: 6. The CDR3 is CASRRTGEYNEQFF. The CDR3, as DNA: TGCGCCAGCAGGCGGACAGGAGAATACAATGAGCAGTTCTTC.

This clonotype was counted between two and nine times. The genes are TRBV11-2 and TRBJ2-7; D is uncertain. Trimming stripped 3 bases from V and 0 bases from J, with 6 bases between. CDR1 is SGHAT, CDR2 FQNNGV, per germline. This CDR3 contains 13 residues. The CDR3, as DNA: TGTGCCAGCAGCTTTTCCACCTCCTACGAGCAGTACGTC. Translating it yields CASSFSTSYEQYV.

The chain links TRBV20-1 to TRBJ2-3, with 10 bases fitting TRBD2. Germline V CDR1 and CDR2: DFQATT, SNEGSKA (reference sequence). This CDR3 is 16 amino acids long. Unmatched junction bases numbered 11, after V lost 6 bases and J lost 2 bases. CDR3 amino acids: CSADIPSGGVTDTQYF. CDR3 DNA sequence: TGCAGTGCAGACATACCTAGCGGGGGAGTCACAGATACGCAGTATTTT.

V gene TRBV20-1 combines with J gene TRBJ2-1, with TRBD2 as a possible D gene (5 bases). The V gene lost 8 bases and the J gene lost 5 bases, with 19 bases spanning the gap. The germline V gene has CDR1 DFQATT and CDR2 SNEGSKA (reference sequence). The CDR3 length is 14 residues. The CDR3 protein is CSPFWVANNNEQFF. The CDR3 bases are TGCAGTCCGTTTTGGGTAGCGAATAACAATGAGCAGTTCTTC.

The V and J genes are TRBV20-1 and TRBJ2-1; no firm D call. Germline CDR1 reads DFQATT; CDR2 reads SNEGSKA (reference sequence). The ends were cut back, 6 bases at V and 5 bases at J, with 20 bases in the middle. The CDR3 length is 15 residues. CDR3 nucleotides: TGCAGTGCCTCTACCCCAACGGTGACACACAATGAGCAGTTCTTC. Residues: CSASTPTVTHNEQFF.

The rearrangement uses TRBV12-3 or TRBV12-4 and TRBJ1-1; 8 bases agree with TRBD1. V lost 7 bases, J lost 6 bases, and 13 bases stayed unmatched. The CDR3 consists of 15 residues. CDR3 nucleotides: TGTGCCAGCACCCAGGACAGGGTGGGGATGGCTGAAGCTTTCTTT. Translated: CASTQDRVGMAEAFF.

In this sample, this clonotype turned up a few times. The rearrangement links TRBV9 to TRBJ2-7; no firm D call. In germline, CDR1 is SGDLS, CDR2 YYNGEE. The CDR3 consists of 13 residues. Trimming shortened V by 0 bases and J by 7 bases, and 11 bases separated the two germline ends. CDR3 nucleotides: TGTGCCAGCAGCGTAGACACGCTTGGGGAGCAGTACTTC. It encodes CASSVDTLGEQYF. The full variable domain, in which reference TRBV9 and TRBJ2-7 provide the parts outside the CDR3, is DSGVTQTPKHLITATGQRVTLRCSPRSGDLSVYWYQQSLDQGLQFLIQYYNGEERAKGNILERFSAQQFPDLHSELNLSSLELGDSALYFCASSVDTLGEQYFGPGTRLTVT.

Only a few counts were recorded for this clonotype. The rearrangement uses TRBV12-3 or TRBV12-4 and TRBJ2-1, with 8 bases that match TRBD2. The CDR3 length is 12 residues. Trimming cost V 4 bases and J 13 bases; bases outside gene matches: 6. The CDR3 bases are TGTGCCAGCAGTTCGGGACTAGGAACACAGTTCTTC. Protein sequence: CASSSGLGTQFF.

This clonotype was seen at least ten times. V usage is TRBV6-1 and J usage is TRBJ1-5; D possibly corresponds to TRBD1 (6 bases). The CDR3 is 14 residues long. V lost 7 bases and J lost 7, with 17 bases in between. CDR1 and CDR2 from the germline V gene are MNHNS and SASEGT. The CDR3 is CASTLGQTRQPQHF. CDR3 sequence (DNA): TGTGCCAGCACCCTCGGACAGACCCGGCAGCCCCAGCATTTT.

The chain has TRBV3-1 and TRBJ2-2; 10 bases line up with TRBD2. Germline assignment: CDR1 LGHDT and CDR2 YNNKEL (reference sequence). There are 19 residues in the CDR3. The ends lost 2 bases at V and 5 bases at J; junction bases unmatched: 14. In nucleotides, the CDR3 is TGTGCCAGCAGCCAAAAAAAAATCGGGCTAGCGGGAGTTACCGGGGAGCTGTTTTTT. Its translation: CASSQKKIGLAGVTGELFF. Complete variable domain (other parts from reference TRBV3-1 and TRBJ2-2): DTAVSQTPKYLVTQMGNDKSIKCEQNLGHDTMYWYKQDSKKFLKIMFSYNNKELIINETVPNRFSPKSPDKAHLNLHINSLELGDSAVYFCASSQKKIGLAGVTGELFFGEGSRLTVL.

V gene TRBV12-3 or TRBV12-4 combines with J gene TRBJ2-3, with D perhaps matching TRBD1 or TRBD2 (7 bases each). V lost 6 bases and J 5 bases, leaving 15 bases between the germline ends. The CDR3 extends over 14 amino acids. The CDR3 nucleotides are TGTGCCAGCAGATGGGCAGGGGGGGTAGATACGCAGTATTTT. Translation gives CASRWAGGVDTQYF.

The CDR3 here is CASSTRTAFNEQFF. The DNA for the CDR3 is TGTGCCAGTAGTACGAGGACAGCCTTTAATGAGCAGTTCTTC. This rearrangement joins TRBV19 to TRBJ2-1, with D possibly matching TRBD1 (6 bases). The germline V gene has CDR1 LNHDA and CDR2 SQIVND (reference sequence). Trimming stripped 4 bases from V and 7 bases from J, with 14 bases between. The CDR3 length is 14 residues.